The T cell receptor beta chain described here comes from a study of blood T cell repertoires in COVID-19. Measured with immunoSEQ multiplex PCR; TCRdb has only the in-frame clones, and not every one. The sample yields under 400,000 clones, roughly 87% seen once. The CDR3 loop spans 14 amino acids. With V trimmed by 5 bases and J by 7 bases, 10 bases remained unmatched. Germline V gene data show CDR1 as SGHTA and CDR2 as FQGTGA. Material: peripheral blood. The receptor was derived from a woman aged 55-70 years with COVID-19, enrolled during active disease. The chain uses TRBV7-3 and TRBJ2-7; 8 positions match TRBD1. The CDR3 here is CASSLQGASGEQYF. Written as DNA, the CDR3 is TGTGCCAGCAGCCTTCAGGGGGCGAGTGGGGAGCAGTACTTC. Filled out from reference TRBV7-3 and TRBJ2-7, the complete variable domain reads GAGVSQTPSNKVTEKGKYVELRCDPISGHTALYWYRQSLGQGPEFLIYFQGTGAADDSGLPNDRFFAVRPEGSVSTLKIQRTERGDSAVYLCASSLQGASGEQYFGPGTRLTVT.